This entry features one T cell receptor (beta chain) sequence. In the original analysis: How many nucleated cells were present was estimated from reference gene primer amplification. The data were produced by immunoSEQ multiplex PCR, yet TCRdb's version contains in-frame clones alone and is incomplete. V and J calls and clone size are copied from that table; D and trimming were computed from the DNA. This table has around 54,000 clones, approximately 78% appearing once. This specimen comes from a study of blood T cell repertoires in COVID-19. Across the study: COVID-19 samples, acute and convalescent, were from the United States, Italy and Spain. In each case, the material was cDNA or gDNA derived from T cells, B-cell-depleted T cells, or PBMCs.

Cohort allocation depended upon clinical history that participants reported. Trimming cost V 2 bases and J 6 bases, with 10 bases left between them. Germline V CDR1 and CDR2: SGHNT, YYREEE (reference sequence). The CDR3 is 13 residues long. This TCR derives from a woman between 50 and 59 years old with acute COVID-19. The sample taken for sequencing was PBMCs or T cells enriched from blood (not recorded which). The J gene is TRBJ2-3, the V gene TRBV5-4; a possible D gene is TRBD1 (6 bases). The CDR3: CASSFSGEDTQYF. CDR3 sequence (DNA): TGTGCCAGCAGCTTTTCAGGGGAGGATACGCAGTATTTT.